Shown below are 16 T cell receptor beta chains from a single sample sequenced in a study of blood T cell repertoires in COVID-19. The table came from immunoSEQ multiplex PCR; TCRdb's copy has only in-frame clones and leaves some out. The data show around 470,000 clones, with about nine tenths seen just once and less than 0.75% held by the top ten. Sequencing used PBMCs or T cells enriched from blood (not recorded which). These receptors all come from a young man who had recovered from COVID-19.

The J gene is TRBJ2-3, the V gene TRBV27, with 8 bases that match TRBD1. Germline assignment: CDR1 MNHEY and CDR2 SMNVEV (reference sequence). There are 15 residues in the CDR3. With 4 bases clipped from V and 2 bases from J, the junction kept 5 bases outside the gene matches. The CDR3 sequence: CASSYRDRHTDTQYF. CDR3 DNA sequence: TGTGCCAGCAGTTACCGGGACAGGCACACAGATACGCAGTATTTT.

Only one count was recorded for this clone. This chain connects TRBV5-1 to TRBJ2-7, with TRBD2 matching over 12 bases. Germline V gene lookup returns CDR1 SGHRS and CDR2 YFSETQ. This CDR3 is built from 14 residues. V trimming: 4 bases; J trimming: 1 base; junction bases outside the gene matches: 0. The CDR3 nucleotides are TGCGCCAGCAGCGGACTAGCGGGATCCTACGAGCAGTACTTC. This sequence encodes CASSGLAGSYEQYF. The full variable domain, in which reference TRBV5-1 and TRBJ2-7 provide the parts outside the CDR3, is KAGVTQTPRYLIKTRGQQVTLSCSPISGHRSVSWYQQTPGQGLQFLFEYFSETQRNKGNFPGRFSGRQFSNSRSEMNVSTLELGDSALYLCASSGLAGSYEQYFGPGTRLTVT.

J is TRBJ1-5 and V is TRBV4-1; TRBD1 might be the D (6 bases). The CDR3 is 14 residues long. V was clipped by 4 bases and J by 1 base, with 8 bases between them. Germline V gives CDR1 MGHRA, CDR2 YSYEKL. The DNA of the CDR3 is TGCGCCAGCAGCCGACAGGAAAGCAATCAGCCCCAGCATTTT. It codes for CASSRQESNQPQHF.

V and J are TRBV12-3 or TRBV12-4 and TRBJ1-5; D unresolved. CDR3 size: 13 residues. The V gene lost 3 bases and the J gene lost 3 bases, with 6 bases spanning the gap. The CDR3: CASSLRNNQPQHF. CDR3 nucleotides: TGTGCCAGCAGTTTGAGAAACAATCAGCCCCAGCATTTT.

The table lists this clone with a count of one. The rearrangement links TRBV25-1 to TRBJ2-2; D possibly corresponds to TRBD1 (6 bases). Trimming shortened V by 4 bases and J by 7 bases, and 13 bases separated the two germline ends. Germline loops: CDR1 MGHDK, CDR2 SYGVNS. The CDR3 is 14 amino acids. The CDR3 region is CASSVTGYFGELFF. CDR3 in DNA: TGTGCCAGCAGTGTTACAGGGTATTTCGGGGAGCTGTTTTTT.

The CDR3 sequence: CASSEGTSGIFSYNEQFF. The CDR3 region has the DNA TGTGCCAGCAGTGAGGGGACTAGCGGGATCTTTTCCTACAATGAGCAGTTCTTC. The gene calls are TRBV6-1 and TRBJ2-1; 13 bases align to TRBD2. CDR1 MNHNS and CDR2 SASEGT come from the germline V gene. V was clipped by 3 bases and J by 1 base; unmatched bases: 6. This CDR3 is 18 amino acids long.

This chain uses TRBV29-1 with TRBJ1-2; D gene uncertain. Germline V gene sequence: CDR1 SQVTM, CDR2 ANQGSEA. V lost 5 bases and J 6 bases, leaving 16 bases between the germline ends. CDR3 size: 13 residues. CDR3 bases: TGCAGCGTTTCTTCTCCCGGGGTCCATGGCTACACCTTC. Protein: CSVSSPGVHGYTF.

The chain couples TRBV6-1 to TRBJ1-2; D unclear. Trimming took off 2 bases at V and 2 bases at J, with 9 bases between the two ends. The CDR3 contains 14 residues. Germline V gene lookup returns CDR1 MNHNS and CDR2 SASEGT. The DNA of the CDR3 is TGTGCCAGCAGTGAATCGCATCGGAACTATGGCTACACCTTC. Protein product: CASSESHRNYGYTF.

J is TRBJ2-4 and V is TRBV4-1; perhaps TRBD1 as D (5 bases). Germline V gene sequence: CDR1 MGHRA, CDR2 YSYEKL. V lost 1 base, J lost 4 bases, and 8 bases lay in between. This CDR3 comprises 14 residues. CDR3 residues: CASSQGPGKNIQYF. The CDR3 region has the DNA TGCGCCAGCAGCCAAGGTCCAGGGAAAAACATTCAGTACTTC.

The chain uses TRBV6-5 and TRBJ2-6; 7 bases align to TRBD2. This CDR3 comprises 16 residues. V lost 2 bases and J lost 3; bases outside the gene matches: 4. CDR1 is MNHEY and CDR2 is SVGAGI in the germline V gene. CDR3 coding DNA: TGTGCCAGCAGTTACGCACTAGCGAGTGGGGCCAACGTCCTGACTTTC. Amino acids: CASSYALASGANVLTF.

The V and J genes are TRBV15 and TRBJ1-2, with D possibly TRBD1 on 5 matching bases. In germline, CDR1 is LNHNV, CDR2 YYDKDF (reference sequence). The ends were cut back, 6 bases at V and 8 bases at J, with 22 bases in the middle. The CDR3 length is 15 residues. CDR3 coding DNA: TGTGCCACCAGAGACCCAGGGTCGGAGCTGGGCGGCTACACCTTC. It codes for CATRDPGSELGGYTF.

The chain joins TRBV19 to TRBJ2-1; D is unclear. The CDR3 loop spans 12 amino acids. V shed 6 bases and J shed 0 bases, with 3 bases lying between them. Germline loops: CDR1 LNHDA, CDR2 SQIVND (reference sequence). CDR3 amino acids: CASSGSYNEQFF. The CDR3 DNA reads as TGTGCCAGTAGCGGCTCCTACAATGAGCAGTTCTTC.

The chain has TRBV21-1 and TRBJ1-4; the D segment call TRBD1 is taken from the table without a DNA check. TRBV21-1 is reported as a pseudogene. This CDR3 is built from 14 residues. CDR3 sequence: CASTPGQVCEKLFF. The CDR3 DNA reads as TGTGCCAGCACCCCAGGACAGGTCTGTGAAAAACTGTTTTTT.

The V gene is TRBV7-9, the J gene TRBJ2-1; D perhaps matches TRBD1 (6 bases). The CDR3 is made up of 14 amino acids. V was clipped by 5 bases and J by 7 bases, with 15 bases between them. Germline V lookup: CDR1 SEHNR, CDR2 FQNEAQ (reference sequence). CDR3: CASSLPGVENEQFF. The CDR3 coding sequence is TGTGCCAGCAGCCTACCAGGGGTGGAGAATGAGCAGTTCTTC.

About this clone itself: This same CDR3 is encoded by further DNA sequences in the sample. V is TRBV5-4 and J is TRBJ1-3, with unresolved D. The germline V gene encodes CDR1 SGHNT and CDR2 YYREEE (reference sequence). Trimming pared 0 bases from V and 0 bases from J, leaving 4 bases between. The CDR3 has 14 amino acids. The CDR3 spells CASSLANSGNTIYF. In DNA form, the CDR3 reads TGTGCCAGCAGCTTGGCTAACTCTGGAAACACCATATATTTT.

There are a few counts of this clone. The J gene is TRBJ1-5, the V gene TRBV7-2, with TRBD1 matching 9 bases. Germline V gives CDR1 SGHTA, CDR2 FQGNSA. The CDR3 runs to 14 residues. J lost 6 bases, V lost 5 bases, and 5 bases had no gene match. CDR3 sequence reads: CASSIQGAGQPQHF. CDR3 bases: TGTGCCAGCAGCATACAGGGGGCGGGTCAGCCCCAGCATTTT.